This T cell receptor beta chain was retrieved from a study of blood T cell repertoires in COVID-19. V lost 2 bases to trimming and J lost 9 bases, with 17 bases between them. The germline CDR1 and CDR2 sequences are MNHEY and SMNVEV (reference sequence). CDR3 length: 16 amino acids. Residents of around 24 US areas, aged about 18 to 95 years, made up the participants. As handled by the study authors: Nucleated cell counts were estimated from reference gene primer amplification. The method was immunoSEQ multiplex PCR; TCRdb's version includes in-frame clones alone and lacks a portion of them. V, J and clone size were drawn from that table, and D and trimming were deduced from the DNA. This table holds about 300,000 clones, about nine tenths found once.

The sequencing input was PBMCs or T cells enriched from blood (not recorded which). This sequence joins TRBV27 and TRBJ1-6, with D uncertain. The origin of this receptor is a man aged 25-45 years who had recovered from COVID-19. The CDR3, as DNA: TGTGCCAGCAGTTTACTACCCGGGAGCGGCGTTTCACCCCTCCACTTT. This encodes CASSLLPGSGVSPLHF.